This is a list of T cell receptor beta chains from one sample in a study of T cell responses to AZD1222 COVID-19 vaccine. Assay: immunoSEQ multiplex PCR; the TCRdb copy retains only in-frame clones and omits some. The table has some 200,000 clones, more than 85% seen once. The source material was peripheral blood, sampled 28 days after the second AZD1222 dose. Receptors were obtained from an adult who received the AZD1222 COVID-19 vaccine. Both conserved end residues are part of each CDR3. The D gene is left open where the match is weak. Clone sizes are given selectively: once, few, many, or a class where the clone is expanded.

CDR3 protein: CASSQGSLGLAGVNEQFF
CDR3 DNA: TGTGCCAGCAGCCAAGGTTCCCTCGGACTAGCGGGAGTTAATGAGCAGTTCTTC
D gene: TRBD2
V gene: TRBV3-1/TRBV3-2
clone size: NA
CDR3 length: 18
J gene: TRBJ2-1

CDR3 protein: CASSQGPPPGTGAYEQYF
CDR3 DNA: TGTGCCAGCAGCCAAGGACCTCCCCCCGGGACAGGGGCCTACGAGCAGTACTTC
D gene: TRBD1
V gene: TRBV3-1/TRBV3-2
clone size: NA
CDR3 length: 18
J gene: TRBJ2-7

CDR3 protein: CASRETSGYTGELFF
CDR3 DNA: TGTGCCAGCAGAGAGACTAGCGGGTATACCGGGGAGCTGTTTTTT
D gene: TRBD2
V gene: TRBV2
clone size: NA
CDR3 length: 15
J gene: TRBJ2-2

CDR3 protein: CASSRASYNEQFF
CDR3 DNA: TGTGCCAGCAGCCGTGCCTCCTACAATGAGCAGTTCTTC
D gene: NA
V gene: TRBV6-5
clone size: NA
CDR3 length: 13
J gene: TRBJ2-1

CDR3 protein: CASSLRGMATGELFF
CDR3 DNA: TGTGCCAGCAGTTTAAGGGGGATGGCCACCGGGGAGCTGTTTTTT
D gene: NA
V gene: TRBV27
clone size: NA
CDR3 length: 15
J gene: TRBJ2-2

CDR3 protein: CASSFSGTSNTGELFF
CDR3 DNA: TGTGCCAGCAGCTTTTCGGGGACATCGAACACCGGGGAGCTGTTTTTT
D gene: NA
V gene: TRBV7-8
clone size: NA
CDR3 length: 16
J gene: TRBJ2-2

CDR3 protein: CASSWGRASSYNEQFF
CDR3 DNA: TGCGCCAGCAGCTGGGGACGGGCAAGCTCCTACAATGAGCAGTTCTTC
D gene: NA
V gene: TRBV5-1
clone size: once
CDR3 length: 16
J gene: TRBJ2-1

CDR3 protein: CASSQTRQARLNYGYTF
CDR3 DNA: TGCGCCAGCAGTCAAACCCGACAGGCCCGCCTAAACTATGGCTACACCTTC
D gene: NA
V gene: TRBV23-1
clone size: once
CDR3 length: 17
J gene: TRBJ1-2

CDR3 protein: CSASAGTGGEPQHF
CDR3 DNA: TGCAGTGCTAGTGCCGGGACAGGGGGCGAGCCCCAGCATTTT
D gene: TRBD1
V gene: TRBV20-1
clone size: NA
CDR3 length: 14
J gene: TRBJ1-5

CDR3 protein: CASSDQIDTGELFF
CDR3 DNA: TGTGCCAGCAGTGACCAGATTGACACCGGGGAGCTGTTTTTT
D gene: NA
V gene: TRBV2
clone size: NA
CDR3 length: 14
J gene: TRBJ2-2